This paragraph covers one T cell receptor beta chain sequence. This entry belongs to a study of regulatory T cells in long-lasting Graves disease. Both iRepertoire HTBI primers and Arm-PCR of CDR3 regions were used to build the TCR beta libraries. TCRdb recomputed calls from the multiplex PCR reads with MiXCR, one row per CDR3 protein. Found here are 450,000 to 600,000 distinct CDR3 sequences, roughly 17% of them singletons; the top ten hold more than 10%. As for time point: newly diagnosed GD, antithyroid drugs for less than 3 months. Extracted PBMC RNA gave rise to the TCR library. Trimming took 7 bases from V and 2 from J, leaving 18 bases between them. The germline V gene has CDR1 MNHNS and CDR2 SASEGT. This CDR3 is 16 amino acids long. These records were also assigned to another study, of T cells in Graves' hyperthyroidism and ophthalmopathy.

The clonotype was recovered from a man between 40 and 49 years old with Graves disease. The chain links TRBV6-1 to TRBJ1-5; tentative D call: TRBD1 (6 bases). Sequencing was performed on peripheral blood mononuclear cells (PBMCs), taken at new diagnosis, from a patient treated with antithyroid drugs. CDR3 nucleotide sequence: TGTGCCAGCACAAGTCAGGGGCGTATCCGCAATCAGCCCCAGCATTTT. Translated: CASTSQGRIRNQPQHF.